This passage covers 5 T cell receptor beta chains from one sample sequenced in a study of post-analysis software for immune sequencing data. General study points: TRBV5-6, TRBV5-1 and TRBV20-1 belonged to a set of about five TRBV segments that were more frequent in patients than controls.

Their specific antigens are unknown. Carried by the TCR beta cDNA libraries were unique molecular identifiers. TCRdb fed the PCR reads into MiXCR, producing one record per CDR3 protein. This table holds hundreds of thousands of distinct CDR3 sequences, 30% found once. The sequenced sample consisted of blood. Receptors were obtained from a girl under 18 with multiple sclerosis.

The table lists this clonotype with many counts. The rearrangement links TRBV27 to TRBJ2-5; D ambiguous. Germline lookup yields CDR1 MNHEY and CDR2 SMNVEV (reference sequence). The CDR3 runs 15 residues. V was clipped by 4 bases and J by 1 base, with 13 bases between them. CDR3 in DNA: TGTGCCAGCAGTTCCGCCTGGGCAGGCCAAGAGACCCAGTACTTC. Translating gives CASSSAWAGQETQYF.

The chain's CDR3 is CSARASGPQETQYF. In DNA, the CDR3 is TGCAGTGCTAGAGCTAGCGGGCCCCAAGAGACCCAGTACTTC. This chain links TRBV20-1 with TRBJ2-5, with 8 bases that match TRBD2. This CDR3 is built from 14 residues. CDR1 and CDR2 from the germline V gene are DFQATT and SNEGSKA (reference sequence). The junction had 2 bases not matched to a gene; V was cut back by 1 base and J by 1 base.

This clonotype was counted between two and nine times. This chain uses TRBV18 with TRBJ2-1; the D gene is possibly TRBD1 (6 bases). The CDR3 consists of 15 residues. V was cut by 6 bases and J by 0 bases, with 12 bases left in between. Per germline, CDR1 KGHSH and CDR2 LQKENI. The CDR3 sequence: CASSGDISSYNEQFF. The CDR3 nucleotides read TGTGCCAGCTCGGGGGACATAAGCTCCTACAATGAGCAGTTCTTC.

The chain employs TRBV20-1 and TRBJ2-5; the match to TRBD2 covers 8 bases. The closer fit of TRBJ2-7 to the DNA end suggests the J call may be wrong. CDR3 length: 14 amino acids. In germline, CDR1 is DFQATT, CDR2 SNEGSKA (reference sequence). The CDR3 DNA reads TGCAGTGCTGGCCAGCGGGAGACTGTTTACGAGCAGTACTTC. It specifies CSAGQRETVYEQYF.

This clonotype was counted a few times. The chain combines TRBV20-1 with TRBJ2-5; weak D call: TRBD1 (6 bases). Deletions cut 5 bases from V and 0 bases from J, with 16 bases between. The germline CDR1 and CDR2 sequences are DFQATT and SNEGSKA (reference sequence). The CDR3 is 15 residues long. The CDR3 is CSAGLQRTDQETQYF. Written as DNA, the CDR3 is TGCAGTGCTGGGCTGCAGCGGACAGACCAAGAGACCCAGTACTTC.